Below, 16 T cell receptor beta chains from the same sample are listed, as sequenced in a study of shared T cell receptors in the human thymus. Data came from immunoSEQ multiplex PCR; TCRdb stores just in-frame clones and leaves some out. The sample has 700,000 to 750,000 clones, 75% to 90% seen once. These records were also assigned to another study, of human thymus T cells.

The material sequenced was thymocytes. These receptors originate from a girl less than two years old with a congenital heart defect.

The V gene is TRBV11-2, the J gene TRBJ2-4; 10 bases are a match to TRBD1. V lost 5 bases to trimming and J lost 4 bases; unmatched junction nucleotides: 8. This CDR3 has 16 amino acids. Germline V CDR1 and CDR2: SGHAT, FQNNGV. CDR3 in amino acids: CASSTRDRGSKNIQYF. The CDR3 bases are TGTGCCAGCAGCACCCGGGACAGGGGATCAAAAAACATTCAGTACTTC.

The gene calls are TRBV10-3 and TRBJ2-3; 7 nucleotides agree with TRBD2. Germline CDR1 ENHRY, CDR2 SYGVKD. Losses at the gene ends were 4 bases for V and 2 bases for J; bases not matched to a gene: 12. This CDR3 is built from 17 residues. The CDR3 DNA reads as TGTGCCATCAGTGGAAAAGTACCGGGACTAACCACAGATACGCAGTATTTT. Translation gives CAISGKVPGLTTDTQYF.

This chain's CDR3 is CASSYCQGFEQYF. In DNA, the CDR3 is TGTGCCAGCAGTTATTGTCAGGGGTTCGAGCAGTACTTC. The chain couples TRBV6-6 to TRBJ2-7; D is possibly TRBD1 (6 bases). Germline values: CDR1 MNHNY, CDR2 SVGAGI (reference sequence). This CDR3 has 13 residues. Deletions cut 3 bases from V and 6 bases from J, with 12 bases between.

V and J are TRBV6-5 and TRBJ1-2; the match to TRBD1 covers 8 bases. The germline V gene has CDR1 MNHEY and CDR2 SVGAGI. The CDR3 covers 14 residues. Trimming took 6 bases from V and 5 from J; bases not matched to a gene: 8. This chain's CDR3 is CASSEPGQVYGYTF. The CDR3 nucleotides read TGTGCCAGCAGCGAACCGGGACAGGTGTATGGCTACACCTTC.

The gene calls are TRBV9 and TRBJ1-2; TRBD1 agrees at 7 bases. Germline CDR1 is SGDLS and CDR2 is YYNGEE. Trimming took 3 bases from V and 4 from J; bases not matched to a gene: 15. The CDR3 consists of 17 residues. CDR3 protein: CASSAPHLRGFGYGYTF. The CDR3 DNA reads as TGTGCCAGCAGCGCTCCCCACCTCAGGGGGTTTGGCTATGGCTACACCTTC.

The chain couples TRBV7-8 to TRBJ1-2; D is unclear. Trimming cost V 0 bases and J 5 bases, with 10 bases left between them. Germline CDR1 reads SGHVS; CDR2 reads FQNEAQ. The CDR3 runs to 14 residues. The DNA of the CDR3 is TGTGCCAGCAGCTTAGCGTCAGGTCCTTATGGCTACACCTTC. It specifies CASSLASGPYGYTF.

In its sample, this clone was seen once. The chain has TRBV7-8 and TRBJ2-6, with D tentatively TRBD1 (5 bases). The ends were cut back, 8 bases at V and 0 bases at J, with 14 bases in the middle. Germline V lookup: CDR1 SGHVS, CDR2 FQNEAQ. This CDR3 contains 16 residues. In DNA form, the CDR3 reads TGTGCCAGCTGGGCCAGGGCCTACTCTGGGGCCAACGTCCTGACTTTC. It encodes CASWARAYSGANVLTF.

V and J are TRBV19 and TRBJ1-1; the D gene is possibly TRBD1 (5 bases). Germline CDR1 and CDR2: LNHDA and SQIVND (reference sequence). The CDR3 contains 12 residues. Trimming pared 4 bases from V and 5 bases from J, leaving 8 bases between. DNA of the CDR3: TGTGCCAGTAGTACAGGGAAGACTGAAGCTTTCTTT. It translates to CASSTGKTEAFF.

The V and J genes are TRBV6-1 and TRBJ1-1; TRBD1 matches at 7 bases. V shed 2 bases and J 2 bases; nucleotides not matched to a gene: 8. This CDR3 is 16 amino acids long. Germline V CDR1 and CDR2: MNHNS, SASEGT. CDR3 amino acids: CASSELRGTDNTEAFF. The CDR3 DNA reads TGTGCCAGCAGTGAACTACGGGGGACAGACAACACTGAAGCTTTCTTT.

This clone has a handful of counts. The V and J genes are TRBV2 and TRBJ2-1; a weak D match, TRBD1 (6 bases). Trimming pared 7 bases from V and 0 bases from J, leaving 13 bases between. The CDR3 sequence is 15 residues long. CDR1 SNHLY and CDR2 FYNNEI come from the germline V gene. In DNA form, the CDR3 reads TGTGCCAGCACCCCGGACAGTAGCTCCTACAATGAGCAGTTCTTC. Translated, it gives CASTPDSSSYNEQFF.

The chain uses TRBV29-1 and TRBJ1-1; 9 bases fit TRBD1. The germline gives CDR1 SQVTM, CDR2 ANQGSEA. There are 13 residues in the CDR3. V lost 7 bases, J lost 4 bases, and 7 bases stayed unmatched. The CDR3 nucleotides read TGCAGCGACGACAGGGGGTTCGGCACTGAAGCTTTCTTT. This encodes CSDDRGFGTEAFF. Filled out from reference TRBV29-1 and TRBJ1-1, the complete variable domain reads SAVISQKPSRDICQRGTSLTIQCQVDSQVTMMFWYRQQPGQSLTLIATANQGSEATYESGFVIDKFPISRPNLTFSTLTVSNMSPEDSSIYLCSDDRGFGTEAFFGQGTRLTVV.

The CDR3 DNA follows: TGTGCCAGCAGTTATGACCCCAGGACAGGCCGAAACACCATATATTTT. Protein sequence: CASSYDPRTGRNTIYF. The chain employs TRBV25-1 and TRBJ1-3, with TRBD1 identical over 7 bases. Germline CDR1 is MGHDK and CDR2 is SYGVNS. The CDR3 length is 16 residues. The J segment lost 5 bases and the V segment lost 5 bases, leaving 12 bases of the junction unmatched. Combining the CDR3 with reference TRBV25-1 and TRBJ1-3 gives the whole variable domain EADIYQTPRYLVIGTGKKITLECSQTMGHDKMYWYQQDPGMELHLIHYSYGVNSTEKGDLSSESTVSRIRTEHFPLTLESARPSHTSQYLCASSYDPRTGRNTIYFGEGSWLTVV.

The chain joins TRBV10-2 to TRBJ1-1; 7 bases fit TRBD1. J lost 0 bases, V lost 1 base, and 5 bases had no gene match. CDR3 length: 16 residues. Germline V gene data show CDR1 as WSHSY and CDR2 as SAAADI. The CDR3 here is CASSEFRGQMNTEAFF. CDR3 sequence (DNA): TGCGCCAGCAGTGAGTTCAGGGGACAGATGAACACTGAAGCTTTCTTT.

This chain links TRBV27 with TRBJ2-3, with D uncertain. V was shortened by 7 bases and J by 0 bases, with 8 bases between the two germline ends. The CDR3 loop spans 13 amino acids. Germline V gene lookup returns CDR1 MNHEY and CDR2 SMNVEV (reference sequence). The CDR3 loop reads CASKWSSTDTQYF. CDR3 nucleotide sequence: TGTGCCAGCAAGTGGAGTAGCACAGATACGCAGTATTTT.

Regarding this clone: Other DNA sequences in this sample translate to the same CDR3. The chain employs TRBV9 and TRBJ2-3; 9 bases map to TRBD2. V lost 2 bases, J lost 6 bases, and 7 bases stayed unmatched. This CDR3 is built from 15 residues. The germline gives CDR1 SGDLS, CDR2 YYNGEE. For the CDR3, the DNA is TGTGCCAGCAGCGTGCGTGCGGGGGGGATTGATACGCAGTATTTT. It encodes CASSVRAGGIDTQYF.

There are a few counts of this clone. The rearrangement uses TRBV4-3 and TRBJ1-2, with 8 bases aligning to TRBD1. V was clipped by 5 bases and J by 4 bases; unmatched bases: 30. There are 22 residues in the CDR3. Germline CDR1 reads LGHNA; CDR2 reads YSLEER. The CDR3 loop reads CASSAHPETDRGRSLVTYGYTF. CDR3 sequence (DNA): TGCGCCAGCAGCGCACACCCAGAGACCGACAGGGGCCGCTCTCTCGTTACCTATGGCTACACCTTC.